What follows describes a single T cell receptor (beta chain). This clonotype was seen at least ten times. Its antigen is unknown. Base-call qualities are not available, and no considerably larger clone is one nucleotide away. This sample was sequenced with an Illumina NovaSeq 6000. TCR cDNA was synthesized by 5'RACE template switching, through which a universal primer site and unique molecular identifiers were introduced. cDNA synthesis was primed from both the TCR alpha and TCR beta constant segments. Library amplification involved two PCR steps, and the second step added sample barcodes and sequencing adapters. Sequencing of libraries was done on Illumina HiSeq 2500 (2x100 bp) or NovaSeq (2x150 bp). Per the source publication's procedure: Reads were demultiplexed and collapsed into UMI consensus sequences with MIGEC, and V(D)J alignment was performed with MiXCR. Using edgeR on replicate PBMC samples, clonotypes were called vaccine-responding if FDR was below 0.01 and the log2 fold change was above 5 up to day 15. Each bulk clonotype was labeled CD4 or CD8 based on which sequenced repertoire, CD4 or CD8, contained the clonotype at higher abundance. In-frame beta chains were kept once TCRdb had trimmed the public reads at Q25 with fastp and called clones with MiXCR. When rows share a CDR3 protein, they turn into one entry using the most common DNA and genes. TCRdb's processing, not the study's, gives the V and J calls here. The sample contains about 340,000 distinct CDR3 sequences, 3% to 4.5% of them found a single time. Clones ranked in the top ten supply 24% of the sample.

In the paper's terms, the treatment or condition label means: live attenuated yellow fever vaccine strain. Two biological replicates of bulk PBMCs were collected at each blood-draw timepoint. A standard Ficoll-Paque protocol was used to isolate PBMCs from peripheral blood. RNA was extracted with TriZol from bulk PBMCs, CD4 and CD8 fractions, and dextramer-positive and dextramer-negative fractions. The sample originates from a study of T cells after yellow fever vaccination (dated by TCRdb to between 2017 and 2020). About the study as a whole: The SMART-Seq v4 Ultra Low Input RNA kit was used to prepare libraries from fractions with low cell numbers. Bulk TCR alpha and beta repertoires were sequenced longitudinally to track T-cell clones before and after primary and booster YFV17D yellow fever vaccination. The cohort comprised two healthy male donors, one aged 18 to 29 and one aged 30 to 40 years. Blood was collected at multiple timepoints before and after primary and secondary immunization, and bulk PBMC replicates and cell subsets were isolated. Results the study describes overall, beyond this receptor: After the booster, most clones that had expanded after primary vaccination were detected again (nearly 97% of CD4 and 88% of CD8), suggesting broad maintenance of memory. Because the study included only a couple of donors, the extent to which the findings can be generalized is limited. A small fraction of clonotypes appeared in both the CD4 and CD8 compartments, likely as a result of convergent recombination. Computational filtering was needed because FACS-sorted repertoires could contain abundant contaminating clonotypes from the bulk population. Compared with the primary T-cell response, the secondary T-cell response was weaker but faster, peaking on day 5 rather than day 15.

The germline V gene (reference sequence) specifies SSHAT as CDR1 and FNYEAQ as CDR2. The CDR3 contains 14 residues, cysteine and phenylalanine counted. The only DNA kept is the CDR3, 42 bases in frame from the first base. V drops 5 bases and J drops 3 bases, leaving 13 bases in between. This sequence was found in a man aged 18 to 30 who received the YFV17D yellow fever vaccine. Recombination connected TRBV7-7 to TRBJ2-5; the best D guess is TRBD2, with 6 bases matching. The sample in question was PBMCs, obtained 5 days after the yellow fever booster vaccination. The encoded CDR3 is CASSPGTFEETQYF. The nucleotide sequence is TGTGCCAGCAGCCCCGGGACTTTCGAAGAGACCCAGTACTTC.